Below, one T cell receptor (beta chain) is given with its context. The data derive from a study of CD8 T cells in Susac syndrome. The length of the CDR3 is 15 residues. Germline V lookup: CDR1 SGHAT, CDR2 FQNNGV. V gave up 1 base and J gave up 5 bases, with 15 bases separating them. It was with random hexamers that roughly 0.45 to 1 ug RNA was reverse transcribed. Across 54 Vbeta and 13 Jbeta, TCR beta CDR3 was amplified with immunoSEQ multiplex PCR. TCRdb re-analysed the immunoSEQ multiplex PCR reads in MiXCR, keeping a single row per CDR3 protein. The table shows some 99,000 distinct CDR3 sequences, with approximately 96% occurring only once.

This clonotype originated in a human donor in good health. This chain uses TRBV11-2 with TRBJ2-7; TRBD1 or TRBD2 may be the D gene (5 bases each). Sequencing was performed on CD4+ T cells from PBMCs. CDR3 in DNA: TGTGCCAGCAGCTTAGTGAGAGGGGCCACCAACGAGCAGTACTTC. It specifies CASSLVRGATNEQYF. Using reference TRBV11-2 and TRBJ2-7 for the parts outside the CDR3, the full variable domain is EAGVAQSPRYKIIEKRQSVAFWCNPISGHATLYWYQQILGQGPKLLIQFQNNGVVDDSQLPKDRFSAERLKGVDSTLKIQPAKLEDSAVYLCASSLVRGATNEQYFGPGTRLTVT.